Shown below are 14 T cell receptor beta chains from a single sample sequenced in a study of sequential checkpoint blockade in melanoma. Sequenced by immunoSEQ multiplex PCR; TCRdb stores in-frame clones only, minus some. Of some 900 clones listed, about 25% were seen once; the top ten hold about 14%. Regarding treatment: randomized to nivolumab then ipilimumab (arm A) or the reverse (arm B). The sample was tumor tissue (inferred from file names), taken from a patient given nivolumab and ipilimumab in sequence. The receptors stem from a human donor with melanoma.

The V gene is TRBV14, the J gene TRBJ1-6; D possibly corresponds to TRBD1 (5 bases). Trimming took off 0 bases at V and 11 bases at J, with 14 bases between the two ends. Germline V CDR1 and CDR2: SGHDN, FVKESK. This CDR3 has 15 amino acids. Here the CDR3 reads CASSQDTGFTAPLHF. In DNA, the CDR3 is TGTGCCAGCAGCCAAGATACAGGTTTTACGGCACCCCTCCACTTT.

The chain recombines TRBV9 with TRBJ1-2; possible D gene TRBD1, 5 bases. Germline assignment: CDR1 SGDLS and CDR2 YYNGEE. The CDR3 consists of 15 residues. V lost 4 bases, J lost 2 bases, and 15 bases lay in between. CDR3: CASSSFGGVNYGYTF. The CDR3 DNA sequence: TGTGCCAGCAGCTCCTTCGGGGGGGTCAACTATGGCTACACCTTC.

This clone was counted a few times. This chain links TRBV15 with TRBJ1-1; a possible D gene is TRBD1 (5 bases). The germline CDR1 and CDR2 sequences are LNHNV and YYDKDF (reference sequence). V lost 0 bases and J 0 bases, leaving 11 bases between the germline ends. The CDR3 has 16 residues. The DNA for the CDR3 is TGTGCCACCAGCAGAGATGGCCAGGGTATGAACACTGAAGCTTTCTTT. It translates to CATSRDGQGMNTEAFF.

In its sample, this clone is large. The chain uses TRBV11-3 and TRBJ1-1, with 9 bases aligning to TRBD1. V shed 0 bases, J shed 5 bases, and the junction held 4 bases outside the gene matches. The CDR3 spans 15 residues. The germline CDR1 and CDR2 sequences are SGHNT and YENEEA. CDR3 bases: TGTGCCAGCAGCTTAGAGTGGACAGGGGAGACTGAAGCTTTCTTT. This encodes CASSLEWTGETEAFF.

The V call is TRBV11-3, the J call TRBJ1-4; D is unclear. Trimming left V 3 bases short and J 4 bases short, with 9 bases between. In germline, CDR1 is SGHNT, CDR2 YENEEA. There are 14 residues in the CDR3. The CDR3 sequence is CASSFGRFNEKLFF. CDR3 in DNA: TGTGCCAGCAGCTTTGGGCGCTTTAATGAAAAACTGTTTTTT.

The V and J genes are TRBV12-5 and TRBJ2-1; a weak D match, TRBD1 (5 bases). V lost 4 bases, J lost 5 bases, and 12 bases lay in between. The germline V gene encodes CDR1 LGHNT and CDR2 FRNRAP. The CDR3 runs 14 residues. CDR3: CASGSVPRDNEQFF. The CDR3 DNA sequence: TGTGCTAGTGGTTCTGTCCCCAGGGACAATGAGCAGTTCTTC. The full variable domain, with the rest looked up from reference TRBV12-5 and TRBJ2-1, is DARVTQTPRHKVTEMGQEVTMRCQPILGHNTVFWYRQTMMQGLELLAYFRNRAPLDDSGMPKDRFSAEMPDATLATLKIQPSEPRDSAVYFCASGSVPRDNEQFFGPGTRLTVL.

Sample share makes this clone large. J is TRBJ2-2 and V is TRBV18; D ambiguous. Germline lookup yields CDR1 KGHSH and CDR2 LQKENI. The CDR3 sequence is 14 residues long. Trimming took off 3 bases at V and 1 base at J, with 6 bases between the two ends. The CDR3 protein is CASSPQLNTGELFF. In DNA form, the CDR3 reads TGTGCCAGCTCACCCCAGCTGAACACCGGGGAGCTGTTTTTT.

The table lists this clone with a few counts. The V and J genes are TRBV6-8 and TRBJ2-1; weak D call: TRBD1 (5 bases). This CDR3 contains 15 residues. CDR1 is MNHGY and CDR2 is SAAAGT in the germline V gene. The V end lost 6 bases, the J end lost 0 bases, and 12 bases lay between the germline ends. DNA for the CDR3: TGTGCCAGCAGCCCTTACAGGAACTCCTACAATGAGCAGTTCTTC. Protein: CASSPYRNSYNEQFF.

The V and J genes are TRBV5-1 and TRBJ2-5, with 12 bases aligning to TRBD1. CDR1 and CDR2 from the germline V gene are SGHRS and YFSETQ. This CDR3 is 16 amino acids long. J gave up 4 bases and V 4 bases, and 8 bases lay outside the gene matches. This CDR3 reads CASSDPGQGAGETQYF. The CDR3 DNA reads TGCGCCAGCAGCGACCCGGGACAGGGGGCCGGAGAGACCCAGTACTTC.

In this sample, this clone turned up a few times. The chain joins TRBV19 to TRBJ2-2; 12 bases are a match to TRBD1. Germline trimming cut 0 bases from V and 7 bases from J; bases unmatched to any gene: 15. Germline V gene sequence: CDR1 LNHDA, CDR2 SQIVND (reference sequence). CDR3 length: 20 residues. The CDR3 loop is CASSIEGLGQGASGVGELFF. CDR3 bases: TGTGCCAGTAGTATAGAGGGCTTGGGACAGGGGGCGTCGGGTGTCGGGGAGCTGTTTTTT.

The sample holds a few counts of this clone. This chain links TRBV6-8 with TRBJ2-1, with TRBD1 as a possible D gene (5 bases). This CDR3 is 16 amino acids long. Between the trimmed V and J ends, which lost 5 bases and 1 base, there was a span of 15 bases. Germline lookup yields CDR1 MNHGY and CDR2 SAAAGT. DNA for the CDR3: TGTGCCAGCAGTGGGCAGGGCGGTGGGTCCTACAATGAGCAGTTCTTC. Its protein product is CASSGQGGGSYNEQFF.

V usage is TRBV19 and J usage is TRBJ1-2, with TRBD1 matching over 8 bases. Germline assignment: CDR1 LNHDA and CDR2 SQIVND (reference sequence). V shed 7 bases, J shed 5 bases, and the junction held 12 bases outside the gene matches. CDR3 size: 15 residues. The CDR3 loop reads CASTKTQGAGYGYTF. The DNA for the CDR3 is TGTGCCAGTACTAAAACCCAGGGGGCTGGGTATGGCTACACCTTC.

This clone was observed a single time. CDR3 DNA: TGTGCCAGTAGTCCAGGGGCGCGGTATGGCTACACCTTC. Encoded protein: CASSPGARYGYTF. The V gene is TRBV19, the J gene TRBJ1-2, with D tentatively TRBD1 (6 bases). From germline, CDR1 is LNHDA and CDR2 SQIVND (reference sequence). Trimming took 5 bases from V and 5 from J, leaving 12 bases between them. The length of the CDR3 is 13 residues.

This clone was seen a handful of times. One end of the junction varies from germline; a read error may be responsible. The rearrangement uses TRBV19 and TRBJ1-1; TRBD1 aligns across 9 bases. This CDR3 is built from 13 residues. Germline assignment: CDR1 LNHDA and CDR2 SQIVND (reference sequence). This chain's CDR3 is CASSDTGGTGAFF. As DNA, the CDR3 is TGTGCCAGTAGCGATACAGGGGGCACTGGAGCTTTCTTT. Full variable domain (remainder filled in from reference TRBV19 and TRBJ1-1): DGGITQSPKYLFRKEGQNVTLSCEQNLNHDAMYWYRQDPGQGLRLIYYSQIVNDFQKGDIAEGYSVSREKKESFPLTVTSAQKNPTAFYLCASSDTGGTGAFFGQGTRLTVV.